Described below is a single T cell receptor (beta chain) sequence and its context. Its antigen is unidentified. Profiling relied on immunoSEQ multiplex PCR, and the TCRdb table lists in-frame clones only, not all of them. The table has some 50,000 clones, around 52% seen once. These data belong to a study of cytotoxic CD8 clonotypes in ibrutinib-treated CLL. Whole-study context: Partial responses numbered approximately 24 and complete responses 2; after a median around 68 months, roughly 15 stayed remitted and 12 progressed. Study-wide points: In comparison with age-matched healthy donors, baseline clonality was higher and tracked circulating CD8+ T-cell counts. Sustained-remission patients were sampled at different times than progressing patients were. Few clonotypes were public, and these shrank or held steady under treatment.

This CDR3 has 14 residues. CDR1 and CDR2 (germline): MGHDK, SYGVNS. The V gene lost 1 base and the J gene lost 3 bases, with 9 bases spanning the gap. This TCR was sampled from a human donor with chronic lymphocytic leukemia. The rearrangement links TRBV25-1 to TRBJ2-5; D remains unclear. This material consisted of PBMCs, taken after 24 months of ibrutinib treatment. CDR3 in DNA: TGTGCCAGCAGTGAATTTAAAGGCGAAGAGACCCAGTACTTC. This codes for CASSEFKGEETQYF.